This T cell receptor (beta chain) derives from a study of neoadjuvant anti-PD-1 for oral cavity cancer. Time point defined: after neoadjuvant nivolumab, at surgical resection. The CDR3 has 13 amino acids. V dropped 8 bases and J dropped 3 bases, with 12 bases sitting between them. Germline CDR1 reads LNHDA; CDR2 reads SQIVND (reference sequence). Using immunoSEQ multiplex PCR, the repertoire was profiled, and TCRdb retains in-frame clones only, with some absent. This sample carries 65,000 to 70,000 clones, about 90% of them seen once, and the ten largest clones take 2.5% to 3%. Source: PBMCs, taken after nivolumab (anti-PD-1) treatment. The genes are TRBV19 and TRBJ2-3; D perhaps matches TRBD1 (6 bases). The TCR was taken from a person between 40 and 85 years old with oral cavity squamous cell carcinoma. The DNA of the CDR3 is TGTGCCAGTGGGGGCTGGATGACAGATACGCAGTATTTT. Its translation is CASGGWMTDTQYF. The full variable domain, rest sourced from reference TRBV19 and TRBJ2-3, is DGGITQSPKYLFRKEGQNVTLSCEQNLNHDAMYWYRQDPGQGLRLIYYSQIVNDFQKGDIAEGYSVSREKKESFPLTVTSAQKNPTAFYLCASGGWMTDTQYFGPGTRLTVL.